The 10 T cell receptor beta chains in this list originate from one sample, sequenced in a study of CD8 T cells in ankylosing spondylitis. In TCRdb, the 5' RACE reads were re-called with MiXCR into one record per CDR3 protein. The sample includes 150,000 to 200,000 distinct CDR3 sequences, 13% of them seen just once. Sequencing was carried out using blood, either unsorted or a sorted T cell fraction (not recorded which). Receptor source: a female donor with ankylosing spondylitis or in good health (not recorded which).

This clonotype was observed many times. V gene TRBV20-1 combines with J gene TRBJ2-5; TRBD2 is a possible D gene (5 bases). The CDR3 is 12 residues long. Looked up from germline, CDR1 is DFQATT and CDR2 is SNEGSKA (reference sequence). Between the trimmed V and J ends, which lost 5 bases and 4 bases, there was a span of 11 bases. CDR3 amino acids: CSASPEGETQYF. The CDR3 DNA is TGCAGTGCTTCCCCTGAGGGAGAGACCCAGTACTTC.

This clonotype was observed at least ten times. The V gene is TRBV5-1, the J gene TRBJ2-3; a weak D match, TRBD2 (5 bases). The germline V gene has CDR1 SGHRS and CDR2 YFSETQ. Between the trimmed V and J ends, which lost 1 base and 4 bases, there was a span of 13 bases. The CDR3 is 15 amino acids. The CDR3 DNA follows: TGCGCCAGCAGCTTGAACCGAGGGCCCGCAGATACGCAGTATTTT. It yields the protein CASSLNRGPADTQYF.

With regard to this clonotype: This may arise from a read error, as a much more abundant clone is one base away. The V and J genes are TRBV29-1 and TRBJ2-2, with D unresolved. CDR1 is SQVTM, CDR2 ANQGSEA, per germline. The CDR3 is made up of 14 amino acids. V lost 4 bases to trimming and J lost 4 bases, with 13 bases between them. The CDR3, as DNA: TGCAGCGTTGGGTCTTCTGCGACCACCGGGGAGCTGTTTTTT. Translation gives CSVGSSATTGELFF.

In its sample, this clonotype was seen many times. The chain employs TRBV20-1 and TRBJ2-3; TRBD2 aligns across 8 bases. The ends lost 4 bases at V and 2 bases at J; junction bases unmatched: 11. CDR1 is DFQATT, CDR2 SNEGSKA, per germline (reference sequence). The CDR3 is 16 amino acids. The CDR3 loop is CSANMDAGGDTDTQYF. In nucleotides, the CDR3 is TGCAGTGCTAACATGGACGCGGGGGGCGACACAGATACGCAGTATTTT.

The chain links TRBV9 to TRBJ1-2; D unclear. The CDR3 is 15 residues long. The germline gives CDR1 SGDLS, CDR2 YYNGEE. Trimming left V 1 base short and J 0 bases short, with 10 bases between. CDR3 in amino acids: CASSVRADPNYGYTF. DNA for the CDR3: TGTGCCAGCAGCGTAAGAGCAGACCCTAACTATGGCTACACCTTC.

This clonotype was seen a single time. This chain joins TRBV15 and TRBJ2-5; no clear D gene. Trimming removed 1 base at V and 4 bases at J, with 13 bases between. This CDR3 has 15 amino acids. Germline CDR1 reads LNHNV; CDR2 reads YYDKDF (reference sequence). In nucleotides, the CDR3 is TGTGCCACCAGCAGAGCCCCGGCTTCGGTAGAGACCCAGTACTTC. This encodes CATSRAPASVETQYF.

J is TRBJ2-1 and V is TRBV9; a possible D gene is TRBD1 (5 bases). Trimming stripped 3 bases from V and 3 bases from J, with 10 bases between. Germline values: CDR1 SGDLS, CDR2 YYNGEE. The CDR3 extends over 14 amino acids. The chain's CDR3 is CASSGGDGYNEQFF. In DNA, the CDR3 is TGTGCCAGCAGCGGGGGCGACGGCTACAATGAGCAGTTCTTC. Full variable domain (missing parts from reference TRBV9 and TRBJ2-1): DSGVTQTPKHLITATGQRVTLRCSPRSGDLSVYWYQQSLDQGLQFLIQYYNGEERAKGNILERFSAQQFPDLHSELNLSSLELGDSALYFCASSGGDGYNEQFFGPGTRLTVL.

The table lists this clonotype with a few counts. The genes are TRBV20-1 and TRBJ1-2; D uncertain. Trimming left V 0 bases short and J 0 bases short, with 8 bases between. Germline lookup yields CDR1 DFQATT and CDR2 SNEGSKA (reference sequence). The CDR3 is 14 residues long. CDR3 protein: CSARDEQPNYGYTF. DNA of the CDR3: TGCAGTGCTAGAGATGAACAGCCTAACTATGGCTACACCTTC.

This clonotype has a count of ten or more. This rearrangement joins TRBV7-2 to TRBJ2-3, with 7 bases matching TRBD2. Trimming took 0 bases from V and 4 from J; bases not matched to a gene: 4. CDR3 length equals 15 residues. Germline V CDR1 and CDR2: SGHTA, FQGNSA. The CDR3 protein is CASSLAGGRADTQYF. For the CDR3, the DNA is TGTGCCAGCAGCTTAGCGGGAGGGCGCGCAGATACGCAGTATTTT.

The chain recombines TRBV11-2 with TRBJ2-7; D unresolved. CDR1 is SGHAT, CDR2 FQNNGV, per germline. Trimming took off 5 bases at V and 5 bases at J, with 16 bases between the two ends. There are 14 residues in the CDR3. Written as DNA, the CDR3 is TGTGCCAGCAGCCTAACCCCCCTTTCGGACGAGCAGTACTTC. Its protein product is CASSLTPLSDEQYF.